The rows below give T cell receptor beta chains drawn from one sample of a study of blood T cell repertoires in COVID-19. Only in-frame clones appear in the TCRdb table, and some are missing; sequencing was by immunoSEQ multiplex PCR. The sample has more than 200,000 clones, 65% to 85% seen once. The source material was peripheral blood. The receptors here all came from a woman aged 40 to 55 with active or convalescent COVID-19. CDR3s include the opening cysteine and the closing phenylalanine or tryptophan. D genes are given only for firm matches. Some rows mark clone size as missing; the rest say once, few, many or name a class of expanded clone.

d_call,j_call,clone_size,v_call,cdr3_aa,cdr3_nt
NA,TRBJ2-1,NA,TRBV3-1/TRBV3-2,CASSPSPSNEQFF,TGTGCCAGCAGCCCGAGCCCTTCCAATGAGCAGTTCTTC
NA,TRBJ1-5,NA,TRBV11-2,CASSLGSKAGQPQHF,TGTGCCAGCAGCTTAGGGAGCAAGGCGGGTCAGCCCCAGCATTTT
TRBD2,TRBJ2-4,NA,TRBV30,CACRGDENIQYF,TGTGCCTGCCGGGGGGACGAAAACATTCAGTACTTC
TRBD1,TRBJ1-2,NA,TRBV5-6,CASSLGAGTANYGYTF,TGTGCCAGCAGCTTGGGGGCGGGGACAGCAAACTATGGCTACACCTTC
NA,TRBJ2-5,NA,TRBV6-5,CASRGGTETQYF,TGTGCCAGCAGGGGAGGAACCGAGACCCAGTACTTC
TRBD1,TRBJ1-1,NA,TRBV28,CASSLGDRGWAEAFF,TGTGCCAGCAGTTTAGGGGACAGGGGGTGGGCTGAAGCTTTCTTT
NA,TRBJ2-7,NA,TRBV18,CASSPQGEQYF,TGTGCCAGCTCACCACAGGGGGAGCAGTACTTC
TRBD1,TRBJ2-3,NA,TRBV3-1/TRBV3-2,CASSQGQGRTADTQYF,TGTGCCAGCAGCCAAGGACAGGGGAGAACGGCAGATACGCAGTATTTT
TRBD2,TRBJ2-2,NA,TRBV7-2,CASSPLAGAGELFF,TGTGCCAGCAGCCCCCTAGCGGGAGCCGGGGAGCTGTTTTTT
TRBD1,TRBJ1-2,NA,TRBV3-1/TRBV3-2,CASSHGTGNGYTF,TGTGCCAGCAGCCATGGGACAGGGAATGGCTACACCTTC
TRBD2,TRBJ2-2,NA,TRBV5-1,CASSSKPSGGNTGELFF,TGCGCCAGCAGCTCCAAACCTAGCGGGGGGAACACCGGGGAGCTGTTTTTT
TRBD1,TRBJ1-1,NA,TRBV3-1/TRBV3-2,CAPRQDRQFMNTEAFF,TGTGCCCCCCGTCAGGACAGGCAATTCATGAACACTGAAGCTTTCTTT
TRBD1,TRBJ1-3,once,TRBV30,CAWDRGGGNTIYF,TGTGCCTGGGACAGGGGAGGCGGAAACACCATATATTTT
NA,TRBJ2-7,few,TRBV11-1,CASSLETGVTYEQYF,TGTGCCAGCAGCTTAGAAACGGGAGTAACCTACGAGCAGTACTTC
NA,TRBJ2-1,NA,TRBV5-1,CASSPLWDSRGNEQFF,TGCGCCAGCAGCCCGCTTTGGGACTCGAGGGGCAATGAGCAGTTCTTC
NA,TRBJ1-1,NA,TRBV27,CASGELRRGAFF,TGTGCCAGCGGAGAGCTACGACGAGGAGCTTTCTTT
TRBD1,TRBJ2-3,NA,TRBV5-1,CASSSRTGATDTQYF,TGCGCCAGCAGCAGCCGGACAGGGGCCACAGATACGCAGTATTTT
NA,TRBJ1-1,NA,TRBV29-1,CSVLTGNLEAFF,TGCAGCGTTTTAACAGGGAACCTTGAAGCTTTCTTT
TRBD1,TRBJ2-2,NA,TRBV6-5,CASSLGQVNTGELFF,TGTGCCAGCAGTTTGGGACAGGTGAACACCGGGGAGCTGTTTTTT
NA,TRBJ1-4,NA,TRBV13,CASSPSGTRNEKLFF,TGTGCCAGCAGCCCTAGCGGGACACGAAATGAAAAACTGTTTTTT
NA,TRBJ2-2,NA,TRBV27,CATRNRFGTGELFF,TGTGCCACCCGAAACAGGTTTGGCACCGGGGAGCTGTTTTTT
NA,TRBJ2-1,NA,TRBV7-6,CASSLSILSSESYNEQFF,TGTGCCAGCAGCTTATCAATCTTGAGTAGCGAGAGCTACAATGAGCAGTTCTTC